The clone carrying this TCR beta chain was observed a single time. Assay: immunoSEQ multiplex PCR; the TCRdb copy retains only in-frame clones and omits some. Of under 1,100,000 clones listed, 70% to 80% are singletons. V trimming: 4 bases; J trimming: 8 bases; junction bases outside the gene matches: 13. Looked up from germline, CDR1 is LNHDA and CDR2 is SQIVND (reference sequence). This CDR3 region has 16 residues. This specimen comes from a study of shared clonotypes between healthy human individuals. What was sequenced was memory CD4+ T cells sorted from blood. Subset described: CD45RA-negative fraction. The sequence derives from a man younger than 35 in good health. The chain uses TRBV19 and TRBJ1-4, with TRBD1 matching 7 bases. CDR3 sequence: CASSTTRQGSEEKLFF. DNA for the CDR3: TGTGCCAGTAGTACCACCCGACAGGGATCAGAAGAAAAACTGTTTTTT.